The 12 T cell receptor beta chains given below trace back to one sample, sequenced in a study of cytomegalovirus exposure and HLA in healthy donors. The PCR ran on 60 Vbeta and 13 Jbeta primers. Assay: immunoSEQ multiplex PCR; the TCRdb copy retains only in-frame clones and omits some. The sample has about 140,000 clones, roughly 73% seen once. Material: PBMCs. The receptors come from a man between 18 and 29 years old in good health and CMV-seropositive.

The table lists this clone with a count of one. The V call is TRBV19, the J call TRBJ1-1; 7 nucleotides line up with TRBD1. The junction had 3 bases not matched to a gene; V was cut back by 8 bases and J by 0 bases. The CDR3 runs 13 residues. The germline gives CDR1 LNHDA, CDR2 SQIVND (reference sequence). CDR3 protein: CASGTEMNTEAFF. The CDR3 nucleotides are TGTGCCAGTGGGACAGAGATGAACACTGAAGCTTTCTTT.

The V and J genes are TRBV5-1 and TRBJ1-1, with D unresolved. Trimming cost V 0 bases and J 11 bases, with 17 bases left between them. The germline V gene encodes CDR1 SGHRS and CDR2 YFSETQ. The CDR3 has 14 residues. CDR3 sequence (DNA): TGCGCCAGCAGCTTGGAGGAGGGCCCGGGGAATGCTTTCTTT. Its translation is CASSLEEGPGNAFF.

V is TRBV6-4 and J is TRBJ1-5; D ambiguous. The CDR3 consists of 14 residues. The V gene's germline CDR1 is MRHNA and CDR2 SNTAGT. V was cut by 2 bases and J by 4 bases, with 9 bases left in between. This CDR3 is CASSDPRVNQPQHF. In DNA form, the CDR3 reads TGTGCCAGCAGTGACCCCCGGGTGAATCAGCCCCAGCATTTT.

The V call is TRBV27, the J call TRBJ2-3; perhaps TRBD1 as D (6 bases). Trimming took off 8 bases at V and 3 bases at J, with 15 bases between the two ends. CDR1 is MNHEY, CDR2 SMNVEV, per germline (reference sequence). This CDR3 has 14 residues. As DNA, the CDR3 is TGTGCCAGCTATACAGGGTTGCGGACAGATACGCAGTATTTT. Amino acids: CASYTGLRTDTQYF.

The chain has TRBV15 and TRBJ2-5, with TRBD1 matching 7 bases. V lost 2 bases to trimming and J lost 5 bases; unmatched junction nucleotides: 5. The CDR3 covers 14 residues. Germline CDR1 is LNHNV and CDR2 is YYDKDF (reference sequence). CDR3 protein: CATSRNRGPETQYF. The DNA for the CDR3 is TGTGCCACCAGCAGAAACAGGGGACCGGAGACCCAGTACTTC.

The rearrangement joins TRBV6-1 to TRBJ1-2; the match to TRBD1 covers 8 bases. This CDR3 is 14 amino acids long. The V gene end was trimmed by 6 bases and the J gene end by 5 bases; junction bases not matched to a gene: 8. Germline loops: CDR1 MNHNS, CDR2 SASEGT. The CDR3 nucleotides are TGTGCCAGCAGGGACAGGGATCCAGGGTATGGCTACACCTTC. Protein: CASRDRDPGYGYTF.

In this sample, this clone turned up once. The J gene is TRBJ2-7, the V gene TRBV28; a possible D gene is TRBD1 (6 bases). V gave up 9 bases and J gave up 1 base, with 13 bases separating them. The CDR3 consists of 13 residues. Per the germline V gene, CDR1 is MDHEN and CDR2 is SYDVKM. As DNA, the CDR3 is TGTGCCAGTATAGGGGGTTCGTCCTACGAGCAGTACTTC. This encodes CASIGGSSYEQYF. The full variable domain, its missing parts supplied by reference TRBV28 and TRBJ2-7, is DVKVTQSSRYLVKRTGEKVFLECVQDMDHENMFWYRQDPGLGLRLIYFSYDVKMKEKGDIPEGYSVSREKKERFSLILESASTNQTSMYLCASIGGSSYEQYFGPGTRLTVT.

A note on this clone: The sample holds other DNA sequences that translate to the same CDR3. The chain is built from TRBV7-8 and TRBJ2-5, with TRBD1 as a possible D gene (5 bases). Germline V gene sequence: CDR1 SGHVS, CDR2 FQNEAQ. The CDR3 loop spans 13 amino acids. V lost 3 bases and J lost 3, with 8 bases in between. CDR3 in DNA: TGTGCCAGCAGCTTGGAGACAGAAGAGACCCAGTACTTC. It codes for CASSLETEETQYF.

This rearrangement joins TRBV28 to TRBJ2-2; no definite D call. V dropped 1 base and J dropped 6 bases, with 15 bases sitting between them. The CDR3 sequence is 16 residues long. Germline values: CDR1 MDHEN, CDR2 SYDVKM. This chain's CDR3 is CASSLSPPAFSGELFF. In DNA form, the CDR3 reads TGTGCCAGCAGTTTATCCCCCCCAGCGTTCTCCGGGGAGCTGTTTTTT.

The genes are TRBV5-1 and TRBJ1-2, with D possibly TRBD1 on 5 matching bases. This CDR3 contains 12 residues. Germline assignment: CDR1 SGHRS and CDR2 YFSETQ. V lost 3 bases to trimming and J lost 4 bases, with 7 bases between them. The CDR3 DNA reads TGCGCCAGCAGCTCGGGGGGCTATGGCTACACCTTC. Amino acid sequence: CASSSGGYGYTF.

This clone was detected only once. The genes are TRBV9 and TRBJ2-3, with D maybe TRBD2 (5 bases). Trimming took 0 bases from V and 0 from J, leaving 5 bases between them. Germline loops: CDR1 SGDLS, CDR2 YYNGEE. The CDR3 has 14 amino acids. Here the CDR3 DNA reads TGTGCCAGCAGCGTAGCGGGAAGCACAGATACGCAGTATTTT. Its protein product is CASSVAGSTDTQYF.

This sequence joins TRBV28 and TRBJ1-6; 8 bases are a match to TRBD1. Germline values: CDR1 MDHEN, CDR2 SYDVKM. The CDR3 contains 14 residues. The junction had 7 bases not matched to a gene; V was cut back by 4 bases and J by 11 bases. The CDR3 reads CASSSWTGRTPLHF. DNA of the CDR3: TGTGCCAGCAGTTCATGGACAGGGAGAACACCCCTCCACTTT.